The 20 T cell receptor beta chains listed next were all sequenced from one sample in a study of memory CD4+ T cells and cytomegalovirus serostatus. Some clones are missing from TCRdb's copy, which holds only in-frame ones; the method was immunoSEQ multiplex PCR. This sample has 50,000 to 65,000 clones, with around four fifths found just once. The sort gate was single viable CD3+CD4+CD8-CD45RO+ cells for memory CD4+ T cells. Sequenced material: memory CD4+ T cells from blood. All receptors derive from an adult in good health and CMV-seropositive.

V is TRBV4-2 and J is TRBJ2-1; TRBD1 matches 10 bases. Germline CDR1 reads LGHNA; CDR2 reads YNFKEQ. J gave up 3 bases and V 2 bases, and 4 bases lay outside the gene matches. The CDR3 covers 16 residues. CDR3 DNA sequence: TGTGCCAGCAGCCAACCCGGGACAGGGGACTACAATGAGCAGTTCTTC. Translating gives CASSQPGTGDYNEQFF.

This rearrangement joins TRBV19 to TRBJ2-1, with 9 nucleotides matching TRBD2. J lost 8 bases, V lost 3 bases, and 8 bases had no gene match. The CDR3 is made up of 15 amino acids. Looked up from germline, CDR1 is LNHDA and CDR2 is SQIVND (reference sequence). CDR3 nucleotide sequence: TGTGCCAGTAGTATCCTAGCGGGACCCCTGGATGAGCAGTTCTTC. This encodes CASSILAGPLDEQFF.

The table lists this clone with a few counts. The gene calls are TRBV18 and TRBJ2-2; a weak D match, TRBD2 (5 bases). CDR3 length equals 16 residues. V lost 0 bases to trimming and J lost 4 bases, with 12 bases between them. Germline assignment: CDR1 KGHSH and CDR2 LQKENI. CDR3 region: CASSPPLARPTGELFF. The DNA of the CDR3 is TGTGCCAGCTCACCACCCCTAGCTCGACCCACCGGGGAGCTGTTTTTT.

V is TRBV10-3 and J is TRBJ1-1; D unclear. CDR3 size: 13 residues. V was pared by 3 bases and J by 3 bases, with 8 bases between. Per germline, CDR1 ENHRY and CDR2 SYGVKD. The chain's CDR3 is CAISERVDTEAFF. Written as DNA, the CDR3 is TGTGCCATCAGTGAAAGGGTAGACACTGAAGCTTTCTTT.

The chain couples TRBV28 to TRBJ1-2; tentative D call: TRBD1 (6 bases). The CDR3 consists of 13 residues. Germline loops: CDR1 MDHEN, CDR2 SYDVKM. Trimming removed 8 bases at V and 8 bases at J, with 18 bases between. The CDR3 is CASGSPGVGGYTF. The CDR3 bases are TGTGCCAGCGGCAGCCCAGGGGTGGGGGGCTACACCTTC.

The chain has TRBV4-3 and TRBJ1-2; D is perhaps TRBD1 (5 bases). The V and J ends lost 0 bases and 4 bases respectively, with 12 bases between them. Germline lookup yields CDR1 LGHNA and CDR2 YSLEER. This CDR3 is built from 15 residues. Here the CDR3 DNA reads TGCGCCAGCAGCCAAGATCCGTCAGGGCTCTATGGCTACACCTTC. It codes for CASSQDPSGLYGYTF.

The rearrangement links TRBV28 to TRBJ1-2; a weak D match, TRBD1 (5 bases). CDR1 and CDR2 from the germline V gene are MDHEN and SYDVKM. This CDR3 comprises 16 residues. Trimming took 4 bases from V and 2 from J, leaving 17 bases between them. Here the CDR3 reads CASSSVGRGSNYGYTF. CDR3 coding DNA: TGTGCCAGCAGTTCCGTGGGGCGCGGGTCCAACTATGGCTACACCTTC.

The genes are TRBV19 and TRBJ2-7; tentative D call: TRBD2 (5 bases). The CDR3 has 15 amino acids. Trimming removed 5 bases from V and 2 bases from J, with 16 bases in between. Germline CDR1 and CDR2: LNHDA and SQIVND (reference sequence). CDR3 amino acids: CASSSGGQPPYEQYF. DNA of the CDR3: TGTGCCAGTAGTTCAGGAGGTCAGCCTCCCTACGAGCAGTACTTC.

The chain has TRBV15 and TRBJ2-7; a weak D match, TRBD2 (6 bases). Per the germline V gene, CDR1 is LNHNV and CDR2 is YYDKDF (reference sequence). V lost 0 bases and J lost 0, with 12 bases in between. This CDR3 is 16 amino acids long. The CDR3 region has the DNA TGTGCCACCAGCAGAGAGATCCTGCGGGGCTCCTACGAGCAGTACTTC. It encodes CATSREILRGSYEQYF.

The V and J genes are TRBV5-6 and TRBJ2-7; TRBD2 matches 10 bases. The germline V gene has CDR1 SGHDT and CDR2 YYEEEE. This CDR3 is built from 15 residues. V lost 3 bases, J lost 3 bases, and 6 bases stayed unmatched. The CDR3 sequence is CASSSRTSGYYEQYF. The CDR3, as DNA: TGTGCCAGCAGCTCCCGGACTAGCGGATACTACGAGCAGTACTTC.

This clone showed up just once. The chain recombines TRBV28 with TRBJ1-4; 7 bases map to TRBD1. This CDR3 is built from 14 residues. Germline-derived CDR1 and CDR2 are MDHEN and SYDVKM. Trimming at V came to 7 bases and at J to 8 bases, leaving 10 bases not matched to a gene. The CDR3: CASKTGAFGEKLFF. The CDR3 region has the DNA TGTGCCAGCAAAACAGGGGCCTTCGGGGAAAAACTGTTTTTT.

The chain recombines TRBV5-1 with TRBJ2-7, with D hard to call. The V gene lost 1 base and the J gene lost 0 bases, with 8 bases spanning the gap. Germline loops: CDR1 SGHRS, CDR2 YFSETQ. The CDR3 runs to 14 residues. CDR3 DNA: TGCGCCAGCAGCTTGACGAGTACCTCCTACGAGCAGTACTTC. Amino acids: CASSLTSTSYEQYF. Together with reference TRBV5-1 and TRBJ2-7, the CDR3 gives the full variable domain: KAGVTQTPRYLIKTRGQQVTLSCSPISGHRSVSWYQQTPGQGLQFLFEYFSETQRNKGNFPGRFSGRQFSNSRSEMNVSTLELGDSALYLCASSLTSTSYEQYFGPGTRLTVT.

This clone is a singleton in its sample. The CDR3 region has the DNA TGTGCCAGCAGTTACTCGGGGGCTAGCGGGAGAAGTGAGCAGTTCTTC. The encoded protein is CASSYSGASGRSEQFF. This chain connects TRBV6-5 to TRBJ2-1; TRBD2 matches 10 bases. V lost 0 bases to trimming and J lost 9 bases; unmatched junction nucleotides: 8. This CDR3 region has 16 residues. Germline V CDR1 and CDR2: MNHEY, SVGAGI.

The chain has TRBV15 and TRBJ2-1, with D possibly being TRBD1 or TRBD2 (5 bases each). Germline V CDR1 and CDR2: LNHNV, YYDKDF (reference sequence). V was trimmed by 5 bases and J by 0 bases, leaving 14 bases between them. CDR3 length: 16 residues. The CDR3 here is CATSARDQPSYNEQFF. The CDR3 bases are TGTGCCACCAGCGCCCGGGACCAGCCCTCCTACAATGAGCAGTTCTTC.

The chain has TRBV7-6 and TRBJ1-2, with D maybe TRBD1 (5 bases). Germline V gene sequence: CDR1 SGHVS, CDR2 FNYEAQ. The CDR3 is 13 residues long. Trimming shortened V by 4 bases and J by 8 bases, and 14 bases separated the two germline ends. The CDR3 DNA follows: TGTGCCAGCAGCTCCGGGGGTAGGAGCGGCTACACCTTC. The encoded protein is CASSSGGRSGYTF.

V and J are TRBV7-7 and TRBJ2-5; D gene ambiguous. Trimming took off 3 bases at V and 3 bases at J, with 8 bases between the two ends. CDR1 and CDR2 from the germline V gene are SSHAT and FNYEAQ (reference sequence). CDR3 length: 13 residues. CDR3 nucleotide sequence: TGTGCCAGCAGCTTGGGCCTAAAAGAGACCCAGTACTTC. Encoded protein: CASSLGLKETQYF.

The V call is TRBV6-1, the J call TRBJ1-4; TRBD1 agrees at 7 bases. The CDR3 is 15 residues long. In germline, CDR1 is MNHNS, CDR2 SASEGT. Germline trimming cut 6 bases from V and 4 bases from J; bases unmatched to any gene: 8. The DNA for the CDR3 is TGTGCCAGCAGCCGATCGACAGGGAGTAATGAAAAACTGTTTTTT. Translation: CASSRSTGSNEKLFF.

In the case of this clone: Other DNA sequences of this sample code for an identical CDR3. The gene calls are TRBV5-4 and TRBJ2-5, with a possible D match to TRBD1 (6 bases). The germline V gene encodes CDR1 SGHNT and CDR2 YYREEE (reference sequence). This CDR3 contains 14 residues. Trimming took 0 bases from V and 5 from J, leaving 11 bases between them. The CDR3 spells CASSLGGPWETQYF. CDR3 nucleotides: TGTGCCAGCAGCTTGGGGGGGCCCTGGGAGACCCAGTACTTC.

V is TRBV5-1 and J is TRBJ2-7; 9 bases are shared with TRBD2. The CDR3 spans 15 residues. The germline CDR1 and CDR2 sequences are SGHRS and YFSETQ. The J segment lost 2 bases and the V segment lost 4 bases, leaving 7 bases of the junction unmatched. The CDR3 DNA reads TGCGCCAGCAGCGCGGGCCTAGCGGGGACCTACGAGCAGTACTTC. Protein product: CASSAGLAGTYEQYF.

This rearrangement joins TRBV21-1 to TRBJ2-1. TRBV21-1 is a pseudogene. The CDR3 covers 13 residues. CDR3 residues: CASQTASYNEQFF. CDR3 DNA sequence: TGTGCCAGCCAAACAGCGAGCTACAATGAGCAGTTCTTC.